A single sample gave rise to the 7 T cell receptor beta chains below, sequenced in a study of CD8+CD57+ T cells in acquired aplastic anemia. CDR3 and TCR beta VDJ profiling relied on a genomic DNA template. TCRdb redid the calling of the reads with MiXCR, one entry per CDR3 protein. The sample has about 110,000 distinct CDR3 sequences, 40% to 60% seen once; the top ten hold 25% to 35%. The sequencing input was sorted CD4+, CD8+, or CD8+CD57+ T cells (not recorded which) from PBMCs. The receptor source for this set is a human donor in good health, serving as a control.

The rearrangement uses TRBV9 and TRBJ2-2, with D uncertain. The germline V gene has CDR1 SGDLS and CDR2 YYNGEE. The CDR3 has 13 amino acids. Trimming shortened V by 1 base and J by 3 bases, and 4 bases separated the two germline ends. The CDR3 region has the DNA TGTGCCAGCAGCGTACAGTACACCGGGGAGCTGTTTTTT. Translating it yields CASSVQYTGELFF.

The rearrangement uses TRBV2 and TRBJ2-7; unclear D gene. Germline V lookup: CDR1 SNHLY, CDR2 FYNNEI. Trimming left V 5 bases short and J 2 bases short, with 10 bases between. The CDR3 is 13 residues long. The CDR3 reads CASSRTETYEQYF. The CDR3 bases are TGTGCCAGCAGTCGGACGGAGACCTACGAGCAGTACTTC.

The chain links TRBV5-4 to TRBJ2-3; D possibly uses TRBD1 or TRBD2 (5 bases each). CDR3 length: 13 amino acids. CDR1 is SGHNT, CDR2 YYREEE, per germline (reference sequence). V was pared by 3 bases and J by 1 base, with 6 bases between. The CDR3 region is CASSWDRTDTQYF. CDR3 DNA sequence: TGTGCCAGCAGCTGGGACCGCACAGATACGCAGTATTTT.

The chain carries TRBV15 and TRBJ2-1; the match to TRBD2 covers 7 bases. The DNA end is more similar to TRBJ2-7, so the J call may be wrong. The CDR3 consists of 14 residues. Germline CDR1 reads LNHNV; CDR2 reads YYDKDF (reference sequence). The CDR3 region is CATSSTRLAREQYF. The CDR3 DNA reads TGTGCCACCAGCTCGACGAGACTAGCCCGGGAGCAGTACTTC.

This chain links TRBV19 with TRBJ1-5, with 7 bases fitting TRBD1. Per germline, CDR1 LNHDA and CDR2 SQIVND (reference sequence). The ends lost 2 bases at V and 5 bases at J; junction bases unmatched: 6. The CDR3 is made up of 15 amino acids. The CDR3 nucleotides read TGTGCCAGTAGTATAAAACAGGGGTATCATCAGCCCCAGCATTTT. Amino acid sequence: CASSIKQGYHQPQHF. Complete variable domain (other parts from reference TRBV19 and TRBJ1-5): DGGITQSPKYLFRKEGQNVTLSCEQNLNHDAMYWYRQDPGQGLRLIYYSQIVNDFQKGDIAEGYSVSREKKESFPLTVTSAQKNPTAFYLCASSIKQGYHQPQHFGDGTRLSIL.

This clonotype was seen only a few times. This chain joins TRBV25-1 and TRBJ1-1; D might be TRBD1 (5 bases). The CDR3 has 17 residues. Trimming took 5 bases from V and 11 from J, leaving 30 bases between them. Germline CDR1 MGHDK, CDR2 SYGVNS. CDR3 in DNA: TGTGCCAGCAGTTACACCCAACGTTTCCAGGGCTCCGAAACGGCTTTCTTT. This sequence encodes CASSYTQRFQGSETAFF. Together with reference TRBV25-1 and TRBJ1-1, the CDR3 gives the full variable domain: EADIYQTPRYLVIGTGKKITLECSQTMGHDKMYWYQQDPGMELHLIHYSYGVNSTEKGDLSSESTVSRIRTEHFPLTLESARPSHTSQYLCASSYTQRFQGSETAFFGQGTRLTVV.

The rearrangement uses TRBV29-1 and TRBJ2-7; D gene uncertain. Trimming pared 5 bases from V and 7 bases from J, leaving 21 bases between. The CDR3 contains 14 residues. Looked up from germline, CDR1 is SQVTM and CDR2 is ANQGSEA. The CDR3 DNA is TGCAGCGTTCGGAAAACCGGCCCGGCGGAGGAGCAGTACTTC. It specifies CSVRKTGPAEEQYF.